The 2 T cell receptor beta chains listed next were all sequenced from one sample in a study of T cells in localized non-small cell lung cancer (dated by TCRdb to the early 2020s). The library relied on the immunoSEQ multiplex PCR assay. TCRdb carries this immuneACCESS record with in-frame sequences only. Its versions omit some clonotypes, under half of them owing to an unresolved V gene in the studies checked, with the rest unexplained. The sample has about 70,000 clones on record, approximately 87% of them singletons. Roughly 22% of the sample belongs to the ten largest clones. The sample in question was peripheral blood, obtained before any cancer treatment. These receptors all come from a male donor at least 60 years old with stage III squamous cell lung carcinoma.

The chain links TRBV6-1 to TRBJ1-2, with a tentative D call TRBD1 (6 bases). V was pared by 3 bases and J by 8 bases, with 13 bases between. The CDR3 spans 13 residues. CDR1 MNHNS and CDR2 SASEGT come from the germline V gene. CDR3 nucleotide sequence: TGTGCCAGCAGTGAGTCGGGGGGCGGCGGCTACACCTTC. It encodes CASSESGGGGYTF.

This clone was counted a single time. V is TRBV5-1 and J is TRBJ1-1, with 8 bases fitting TRBD1. V shed 0 bases, J shed 1 base, and the junction held 5 bases outside the gene matches. This CDR3 comprises 16 residues. Per germline, CDR1 SGHRS and CDR2 YFSETQ. CDR3 nucleotide sequence: TGCGCCAGCAGCTTGGCGCCCCAGGGGGCGAACACTGAAGCTTTCTTT. Its translation: CASSLAPQGANTEAFF.